This T cell receptor (beta chain) was captured by sequencing in a study of OX40 agonist ivuxolimab in advanced cancers. Study-level results: People who partly responded at 0.1-3.0 mg/kg had some of the least clonal expansion seen.

CDR1 is SGHRS, CDR2 YFSETQ, per germline. With 2 bases clipped from V and 7 bases from J, the junction kept 4 bases outside the gene matches. The CDR3 runs 16 residues. For this clone: Its specificity is unknown.

Autoimmune disease history or systemic immunosuppression excluded patients. Generated by immunoSEQ multiplex PCR, the TCRdb table keeps only in-frame clones and is missing some. The sample consists of 50,000 to 70,000 clones, 84% of them appearing once. The gene calls are TRBV5-1 and TRBJ2-1; 15 bases match TRBD2. The TCR comes from an adult with an advanced solid tumor such as melanoma, head and neck, liver or kidney cancer. This material consisted of CD4+ or CD8+ T cells sorted from blood, taken in a trial of the OX40 agonist ivuxolimab. The CDR3 loop is CASSLGLAGGRNEQFF. CDR3 bases: TGCGCCAGCAGCTTAGGACTAGCGGGAGGGCGGAATGAGCAGTTCTTC.